The 18 T cell receptor beta chains below all came from one sample that was sequenced in a study of T-cell memory formation after mild COVID-19. TCRdb re-analysed the 5' RACE reads in MiXCR, keeping a single row per CDR3 protein. This table holds tens of thousands of distinct CDR3 sequences, roughly 25% found once. The sample consisted of PBMCs or a T cell subset sorted from them (not recorded which). These receptors were obtained from a man aged 18 to 29 who had mild COVID-19 (a few samples of this study predate the infection). Cell type and time point are not known.

The V and J genes are TRBV6-2 or TRBV6-3 and TRBJ1-2; 7 bases match TRBD1. After removal of 7 bases from V and 4 bases from J, the junction contained 6 bases not matched to a gene. The CDR3 runs 13 residues. Germline CDR1 is MNHEY and CDR2 is SVGEGT. In DNA, the CDR3 is TGTGCCAGCAACCGAGACAGGGCCTATGGCTACACCTTC. This translates into CASNRDRAYGYTF.

This clonotype was observed a few times. The chain is built from TRBV27 and TRBJ2-4, with D possibly being TRBD1 (6 bases). CDR1 and CDR2 from the germline V gene are MNHEY and SMNVEV (reference sequence). V lost 5 bases and J 2 bases, leaving 10 bases between the germline ends. This CDR3 is built from 14 residues. CDR3 coding DNA: TGTGCCAGCAGTAGTACAGGGCCCAAAAACATTCAGTACTTC. This codes for CASSSTGPKNIQYF.

The chain employs TRBV20-1 and TRBJ2-6; no clear D. The CDR3 is made up of 12 amino acids. Trimming shortened V by 8 bases and J by 0 bases, and 5 bases separated the two germline ends. Germline-derived CDR1 and CDR2 are DFQATT and SNEGSKA (reference sequence). The CDR3: CSSFSGANVLTF. CDR3 nucleotides: TGCAGTTCTTTCTCTGGGGCCAACGTCCTGACTTTC.

This clonotype came up many times. The chain uses TRBV12-3 or TRBV12-4 and TRBJ2-5, with unresolved D. V lost 3 bases to trimming and J lost 4 bases, with 3 bases between them. The CDR3 is 11 amino acids. The CDR3 DNA sequence: TGTGCCAGCAGTTTGGGAGAGACCCAGTACTTC. Residues: CASSLGETQYF.

This clonotype was seen a handful of times. The chain is built from TRBV10-3 and TRBJ2-7; possible D gene TRBD2, 7 bases. CDR3 length equals 14 residues. Between the trimmed V and J ends, which lost 3 bases and 2 bases, there was a span of 11 bases. The germline V gene has CDR1 ENHRY and CDR2 SYGVKD. The CDR3 DNA follows: TGTGCCATCAGTGAAGGGGGGGCCCCCTACGAGCAGTACTTC. This encodes CAISEGGAPYEQYF.

This chain links TRBV2 with TRBJ2-1; D is possibly TRBD2 (5 bases). Germline V gene sequence: CDR1 SNHLY, CDR2 FYNNEI. The CDR3 totals 14 residues. The V end lost 6 bases, the J end lost 7 bases, and 16 bases lay between the germline ends. CDR3 amino acids: CASRPFTPGNEQFF. In DNA form, the CDR3 reads TGTGCCAGCAGACCATTTACACCGGGAAATGAGCAGTTCTTC.

The table lists this clonotype with a few counts. The V gene is TRBV6-2 or TRBV6-3, the J gene TRBJ2-1; 8 bases are a match to TRBD1. CDR1 MNHEY and CDR2 SVGEGT come from the germline V gene. Trimming cost V 7 bases and J 8 bases; bases outside gene matches: 10. The CDR3 contains 14 residues. CDR3 bases: TGTGCCAGCACCCCCTGGACAGGGTTCGATGAGCAGTTCTTC. It encodes CASTPWTGFDEQFF.

V is TRBV20-1 and J is TRBJ2-5; no definite D call. Germline-derived CDR1 and CDR2 are DFQATT and SNEGSKA (reference sequence). This CDR3 is built from 12 residues. V was pared by 6 bases and J by 3 bases, with 11 bases between. CDR3 protein: CSANYRKETQYF. CDR3 coding DNA: TGCAGTGCCAACTACAGAAAAGAGACCCAGTACTTC.

The J gene is TRBJ1-1, the V gene TRBV7-9; 8 positions agree with TRBD1. The V segment lost 3 bases and the J segment 1 base; nucleotides outside the gene matches: 4. CDR1 SEHNR and CDR2 FQNEAQ come from the germline V gene (reference sequence). This CDR3 is built from 15 residues. As DNA, the CDR3 is TGTGCCAGCAGCTTGGGAGGGACAGGGAACACTGAAGCTTTCTTT. It translates to CASSLGGTGNTEAFF.

The table lists this clonotype with many counts. V and J are TRBV5-1 and TRBJ2-2; a possible D gene is TRBD1 (6 bases). The CDR3 length is 14 residues. Germline V lookup: CDR1 SGHRS, CDR2 YFSETQ. The V gene lost 7 bases and the J gene lost 4 bases, with 14 bases spanning the gap. The CDR3 spells CASRDIESTGELFF. CDR3 coding DNA: TGCGCCAGCCGGGACATCGAGAGCACCGGGGAGCTGTTTTTT.

V usage is TRBV7-8 and J usage is TRBJ2-3; no firm D call. V dropped 0 bases and J dropped 2 bases, with 9 bases sitting between them. Germline CDR1 is SGHVS and CDR2 is FQNEAQ. The CDR3 covers 15 residues. The CDR3 here is CASSLALAVTDTQYF. The CDR3, as DNA: TGTGCCAGCAGCTTAGCGCTGGCAGTCACAGATACGCAGTATTTT.

The count of this clonotype is one. The chain links TRBV30 to TRBJ1-2; TRBD1 agrees at 7 bases. Trimming took 2 bases from V and 5 from J; bases not matched to a gene: 11. Germline CDR1 reads GTSNPN; CDR2 reads SVGIG (reference sequence). The CDR3 runs 15 residues. Here the CDR3 reads CAWSPGTAIFYGYTF. The CDR3 DNA is TGTGCCTGGAGTCCCGGGACAGCCATTTTTTATGGCTACACCTTC.

This rearrangement joins TRBV7-3 to TRBJ2-3; 9 bases fit TRBD1. CDR1 and CDR2 (germline): SGHTA, FQGTGA. V lost 4 bases and J lost 5; bases outside the gene matches: 1. CDR3 length: 13 amino acids. The CDR3 DNA is TGTGCCAGCAGCTGGACAGGGGTAGATACGCAGTATTTT. This gives the protein CASSWTGVDTQYF. Full variable domain (rest looked up from reference TRBV7-3 and TRBJ2-3): GAGVSQTPSNKVTEKGKYVELRCDPISGHTALYWYRQSLGQGPEFLIYFQGTGAADDSGLPNDRFFAVRPEGSVSTLKIQRTERGDSAVYLCASSWTGVDTQYFGPGTRLTVL.

This clonotype showed up just a few times. The V and J genes are TRBV4-3 and TRBJ2-5; D perhaps matches TRBD1 (5 bases). This CDR3 contains 13 residues. Per germline, CDR1 LGHNA and CDR2 YSLEER. With 0 bases removed from V and 7 bases from J, the gap between germline ends came to 9 bases. The CDR3, as DNA: TGCGCCAGCAGCCAAGAGACAGCGCGGACCCAGTACTTC. Amino acid sequence: CASSQETARTQYF.

CDR3 amino acids: CAWSSGQGGDEQFF. The CDR3 nucleotides read TGTGCCTGGAGTAGCGGACAGGGTGGGGATGAGCAGTTCTTC. The chain carries TRBV30 and TRBJ2-1, with 8 bases that match TRBD1. V was pared by 2 bases and J by 8 bases, with 8 bases of the junction left unmatched. Germline loops: CDR1 GTSNPN, CDR2 SVGIG (reference sequence). The CDR3 consists of 14 residues.

The V call is TRBV10-2, the J call TRBJ2-5, with D tentatively TRBD2 (5 bases). Germline lookup yields CDR1 WSHSY and CDR2 SAAADI. The CDR3 is made up of 13 amino acids. V was shortened by 6 bases and J by 0 bases, with 8 bases between the two germline ends. CDR3 sequence (DNA): TGCGCCAGCAGGAGGGCTAACCAAGAGACCCAGTACTTC. The encoded protein is CASRRANQETQYF.

This clonotype was picked up a small number of times. The gene calls are TRBV12-3 or TRBV12-4 and TRBJ2-5, with TRBD2 identical over 13 bases. The CDR3 covers 15 residues. V lost 5 bases to trimming and J lost 2 bases; unmatched junction nucleotides: 2. CDR3 DNA: TGTGCCAGCAGTACGGGACTAGCGGGACAAGAGACCCAGTACTTC. Translated, it gives CASSTGLAGQETQYF.

This chain uses TRBV28 with TRBJ2-3, with unresolved D. This CDR3 has 13 residues. V lost 3 bases and J 5 bases, leaving 9 bases between the germline ends. Germline V gene sequence: CDR1 MDHEN, CDR2 SYDVKM. Here the CDR3 reads CASSFSWRDTQYF. DNA for the CDR3: TGTGCCAGCAGTTTTTCGTGGAGAGATACGCAGTATTTT.